Below, one T cell receptor (beta chain) is given with its context. Germline V gives CDR1 MNHEY, CDR2 SMNVEV (reference sequence). V lost 8 bases and J lost 0, with 7 bases in between. CDR3 length: 12 amino acids. The data originate from a study of blood T cell repertoires in COVID-19. Looking at the study overall: Specimens from acute and convalescent COVID-19 originated in the United States, Italy and Spain. PBMCs, B-cell-depleted T cells, or T cells provided the cDNA or gDNA that made up the material.

The authors' processing: The authors estimated nucleated cell counts from reference gene primer amplification. Libraries were prepared by immunoSEQ multiplex PCR; TCRdb keeps only in-frame clonotypes and omits some of them. V and J calls plus clone size are reproduced from that table; the DNA served to infer D and trimming. This sample yields roughly 220,000 clones, of which 86% are seen a single time; 5.9% belongs to the top ten. This clonotype was obtained from a man aged 80 or over with acute or convalescent COVID-19. Specimen: peripheral blood. The V call is TRBV27, the J call TRBJ1-1, with D perhaps matching TRBD1 (5 bases). The CDR3, as DNA: TGTGCCAGCGGACACTTGAACACTGAAGCTTTCTTT. This encodes CASGHLNTEAFF.